Below are 32 T cell receptor beta chains sequenced from a single sample in a study of T cell responses to AZD1222 COVID-19 vaccine. Method: immunoSEQ multiplex PCR; TCRdb's copy keeps in-frame clones and lacks some. The sample lists about 99,000 clones, 93% occurring once. This specimen consisted of peripheral blood, obtained on day 0 of AZD1222 vaccination. These TCRs come from an adult in good health.

The chain carries TRBV6-5 and TRBJ1-2; 7 nucleotides match TRBD1. The V segment lost 6 bases and the J segment 3 bases; nucleotides outside the gene matches: 7. The CDR3 has 14 amino acids. Germline CDR1 is MNHEY and CDR2 is SVGAGI. Written as DNA, the CDR3 is TGTGCCAGCAGGACAGGGTCTACCTACTATGGCTACACCTTC. It codes for CASRTGSTYYGYTF.

The genes are TRBV29-1 and TRBJ2-5; the D is unclear. This CDR3 has 12 amino acids. Trimming took 5 bases from V and 1 from J, leaving 8 bases between them. The germline CDR1 and CDR2 sequences are SQVTM and ANQGSEA. CDR3 sequence reads: CSVYRIQETQYF. The CDR3 DNA reads as TGCAGCGTTTATAGAATCCAAGAGACCCAGTACTTC.

The rearrangement joins TRBV11-2 to TRBJ2-5, with TRBD2 identical over 8 bases. Germline lookup yields CDR1 SGHAT and CDR2 FQNNGV. The CDR3 runs 15 residues. The trim removed 4 bases at V and 2 bases at J, leaving 6 bases unmatched. CDR3 loop: CASSSRGGSQETQYF. DNA for the CDR3: TGTGCCAGCAGCTCCCGGGGGGGATCACAAGAGACCCAGTACTTC. Based on the CDR3 plus reference TRBV11-2 and TRBJ2-5, the full variable domain is EAGVAQSPRYKIIEKRQSVAFWCNPISGHATLYWYQQILGQGPKLLIQFQNNGVVDDSQLPKDRFSAERLKGVDSTLKIQPAKLEDSAVYLCASSSRGGSQETQYFGPGTRLLVL.

This sequence joins TRBV5-1 and TRBJ2-3, with D possibly matching TRBD1 (6 bases). Germline V gene sequence: CDR1 SGHRS, CDR2 YFSETQ. V was cut by 4 bases and J by 4 bases, with 13 bases left in between. The CDR3 is 14 amino acids. The CDR3 sequence is CASSLVRGADTQYF. CDR3 nucleotide sequence: TGCGCCAGCAGCCTTGTCAGGGGCGCAGATACGCAGTATTTT.

The chain carries TRBV11-2 and TRBJ2-2; D gene uncertain. CDR3 length: 15 residues. The germline V gene encodes CDR1 SGHAT and CDR2 FQNNGV. The V and J ends lost 4 bases and 0 bases respectively, with 9 bases between them. The CDR3 coding sequence is TGTGCCAGCAGCTCCGCGGCCACGAACACCGGGGAGCTGTTTTTT. This gives the protein CASSSAATNTGELFF.

J is TRBJ2-1 and V is TRBV6-5, with TRBD2 identical over 8 bases. CDR1 and CDR2 (germline): MNHEY, SVGAGI. The CDR3 loop spans 16 amino acids. Trimming removed 4 bases from V and 3 bases from J; junction bases left unmatched: 8. CDR3 nucleotides: TGTGCCAGCAGTTCCCGAGCGGGGGTGGACTACAATGAGCAGTTCTTC. Residues: CASSSRAGVDYNEQFF.

This rearrangement joins TRBV12-3 or TRBV12-4 to TRBJ1-5, with D unclear. CDR3 length: 13 residues. Trimming pared 5 bases from V and 4 bases from J, leaving 9 bases between. CDR3 sequence (DNA): TGTGCCAGCAGTAATACAAGGAATCAGCCCCAGCATTTT. Residues: CASSNTRNQPQHF.

This clone appeared once. V is TRBV7-2 and J is TRBJ1-6, with D possibly being TRBD1 (6 bases). Germline assignment: CDR1 SGHTA and CDR2 FQGNSA. Between the trimmed V and J ends, which lost 5 bases and 7 bases, there was a span of 18 bases. This CDR3 region has 16 residues. CDR3 nucleotides: TGTGCCAGCAGCCCAGGGGCCAACTTAATAAATTCACCCCTCCACTTT. This encodes CASSPGANLINSPLHF. The entire variable domain, with the rest obtained from reference TRBV7-2 and TRBJ1-6, is as follows: GAGVSQSPSNKVTEKGKDVELRCDPISGHTALYWYRQSLGQGLEFLIYFQGNSAPDKSGLPSDRFSAERTGGSVSTLTIQRTQQEDSAVYLCASSPGANLINSPLHFGNGTRLTVT.

The chain is built from TRBV12-3 or TRBV12-4 and TRBJ2-1, with a tentative D call TRBD2 (6 bases). The CDR3 extends over 13 amino acids. The V gene lost 3 bases and the J gene lost 7 bases, with 10 bases spanning the gap. CDR3 sequence reads: CASSFTGRNEQFF. CDR3 in DNA: TGTGCCAGCAGTTTCACCGGGAGAAATGAGCAGTTCTTC.

V gene TRBV5-1 combines with J gene TRBJ2-7; D is possibly TRBD2 (5 bases). This CDR3 is built from 16 residues. Germline-derived CDR1 and CDR2 are SGHRS and YFSETQ. V was trimmed by 1 base and J by 0 bases, leaving 14 bases between them. CDR3 protein: CASSLSTSGSSYEQYF. Here the CDR3 DNA reads TGCGCCAGCAGCTTGAGTACCAGCGGTAGCTCCTACGAGCAGTACTTC.

The chain carries TRBV9 and TRBJ2-2, with 10 bases matching TRBD2. The V and J ends lost 2 bases and 3 bases, in that order; junction bases with no gene match: 4. This CDR3 is 16 amino acids long. CDR1 and CDR2 from the germline V gene are SGDLS and YYNGEE. In DNA, the CDR3 is TGTGCCAGCAGCGTGTGGCTAGCGGGAGACACCGGGGAGCTGTTTTTT. It specifies CASSVWLAGDTGELFF.

The chain combines TRBV5-1 with TRBJ1-1; D uncertain. V lost 6 bases to trimming and J lost 1 base, with 7 bases between them. The length of the CDR3 is 12 residues. In germline, CDR1 is SGHRS, CDR2 YFSETQ. The CDR3 region is CASKYGNTEAFF. The CDR3 DNA reads TGCGCCAGCAAATACGGGAACACTGAAGCTTTCTTT.

The chain recombines TRBV19 with TRBJ1-1; D is undetermined. V gave up 8 bases and J gave up 1 base, with 11 bases separating them. Germline values: CDR1 LNHDA, CDR2 SQIVND (reference sequence). The CDR3 is made up of 13 amino acids. This chain's CDR3 is CASLRHPNTEAFF. CDR3 DNA sequence: TGTGCCAGTTTACGGCACCCGAACACTGAAGCTTTCTTT.

This rearrangement joins TRBV4-2 to TRBJ2-3; TRBD2 might be the D (5 bases). Trimming cost V 0 bases and J 2 bases, with 9 bases left between them. CDR1 is LGHNA, CDR2 YNFKEQ, per germline. The length of the CDR3 is 15 residues. The CDR3 reads CASSQDERNTDTQYF. The CDR3 region has the DNA TGTGCCAGCAGCCAAGATGAGCGGAACACAGATACGCAGTATTTT.

This sequence joins TRBV7-9 and TRBJ2-1; 7 bases line up with TRBD2. Germline CDR1 is SEHNR and CDR2 is FQNEAQ (reference sequence). The CDR3 is made up of 18 amino acids. V trimming: 5 bases; J trimming: 0 bases; junction bases outside the gene matches: 13. The CDR3 DNA sequence: TGTGCCAGCAGCACCCTAAGCGGGACTACGAGCTCCTACAATGAGCAGTTCTTC. As protein: CASSTLSGTTSSYNEQFF.

The chain recombines TRBV2 with TRBJ2-3; possible D gene TRBD2, 5 bases. The germline CDR1 and CDR2 sequences are SNHLY and FYNNEI. The V gene lost 4 bases and the J gene lost 6 bases, with 11 bases spanning the gap. This CDR3 has 13 residues. CDR3 loop: CASSVRVADTQYF. The CDR3 nucleotides are TGTGCCAGCAGTGTGAGGGTGGCCGATACGCAGTATTTT. The variable domain in full, with the rest retrieved from reference TRBV2 and TRBJ2-3, is EPEVTQTPSHQVTQMGQEVILRCVPISNHLYFYWYRQILGQKVEFLVSFYNNEISEKSEIFDDQFSVERPDGSNFTLKIRSTKLEDSAMYFCASSVRVADTQYFGPGTRLTVL.

The chain links TRBV2 to TRBJ1-1; 7 nucleotides align to TRBD1. J lost 7 bases, V lost 6 bases, and 8 bases had no gene match. Germline CDR1 is SNHLY and CDR2 is FYNNEI. CDR3 size: 13 residues. The chain's CDR3 is CASRITGVDEAFF. In DNA, the CDR3 is TGTGCCAGCAGGATTACAGGGGTTGATGAAGCTTTCTTT.

The V and J genes are TRBV28 and TRBJ1-1; D remains unclear. Trimming stripped 4 bases from V and 1 base from J, with 4 bases between. CDR1 is MDHEN, CDR2 SYDVKM, per germline. The CDR3 covers 12 residues. The CDR3 spells CASSSGNTEAFF. CDR3 DNA: TGTGCCAGCAGTTCCGGGAACACTGAAGCTTTCTTT.

This chain uses TRBV11-2 with TRBJ2-2, with D perhaps matching TRBD2 (5 bases). There are 15 residues in the CDR3. Germline V gene data show CDR1 as SGHAT and CDR2 as FQNNGV. V lost 1 base to trimming and J lost 4 bases, with 10 bases between them. Here the CDR3 reads CASSLGGRGTGELFF. The DNA for the CDR3 is TGTGCCAGCAGCTTAGGCGGACGGGGCACCGGGGAGCTGTTTTTT.

The gene calls are TRBV7-2 and TRBJ1-6, with D hard to call. Germline CDR1 is SGHTA and CDR2 is FQGNSA. This CDR3 has 17 amino acids. Trimming took off 6 bases at V and 7 bases at J, with 22 bases between the two ends. The CDR3 loop reads CASSSEPLTLPNSPLHF. Written as DNA, the CDR3 is TGTGCCAGCAGTTCAGAACCTCTGACCCTGCCGAATTCACCCCTCCACTTT.

The chain employs TRBV20-1 and TRBJ1-1, with D possibly being TRBD1 (6 bases). V lost 3 bases and J 1 base, leaving 9 bases between the germline ends. The V gene's germline CDR1 is DFQATT and CDR2 SNEGSKA (reference sequence). The CDR3 has 13 residues. As DNA, the CDR3 is TGCAGTGCTAGTGGGGGCTCGAACACTGAAGCTTTCTTT. It translates to CSASGGSNTEAFF.

This chain connects TRBV5-1 to TRBJ1-2; possibly TRBD1 for D (5 bases). The CDR3 consists of 14 residues. Germline-derived CDR1 and CDR2 are SGHRS and YFSETQ. V was clipped by 0 bases and J by 8 bases, with 14 bases between them. The CDR3 bases are TGCGCCAGCAGCTTGGAGGCGGCCGGGGACGGCTACACCTTC. Its protein is CASSLEAAGDGYTF.

The rearrangement joins TRBV19 to TRBJ1-1; the D is unclear. The CDR3 runs to 13 residues. V was cut by 6 bases and J by 5 bases, with 13 bases left in between. CDR1 and CDR2 from the germline V gene are LNHDA and SQIVND (reference sequence). The CDR3 DNA reads TGTGCCAGTAGGGCCCTTCCGAGTACTGAAGCTTTCTTT. Protein sequence: CASRALPSTEAFF.

The chain carries TRBV7-2 and TRBJ2-7; 7 nucleotides match TRBD1. This CDR3 contains 14 residues. Germline V gene lookup returns CDR1 SGHTA and CDR2 FQGNSA. The V segment lost 2 bases and the J segment 4 bases; nucleotides outside the gene matches: 5. CDR3 loop: CASSLNRGSYEQYF. CDR3 nucleotides: TGTGCCAGCAGCTTAAACAGGGGAAGTTACGAGCAGTACTTC.

The chain combines TRBV7-6 with TRBJ2-7; D might be TRBD2 (6 bases). This CDR3 has 19 residues. Germline lookup yields CDR1 SGHVS and CDR2 FNYEAQ. V was cut by 3 bases and J by 1 base, with 25 bases left in between. The CDR3 sequence is CASSFGPMLPGGTSYEQYF. CDR3 DNA sequence: TGTGCCAGCAGCTTTGGCCCGATGCTCCCCGGGGGAACATCCTACGAGCAGTACTTC. The full variable domain, rest sourced from reference TRBV7-6 and TRBJ2-7, is GAGVSQSPRYKVTKRGQDVALRCDPISGHVSLYWYRQALGQGPEFLTYFNYEAQQDKSGLPNDRFSAERPEGSISTLTIQRTEQRDSAMYRCASSFGPMLPGGTSYEQYFGPGTRLTVT.

The gene calls are TRBV19 and TRBJ1-1; 8 positions match TRBD1. J gave up 1 base and V 6 bases, and 10 bases lay outside the gene matches. Germline V gene lookup returns CDR1 LNHDA and CDR2 SQIVND (reference sequence). This CDR3 contains 16 residues. CDR3 DNA: TGTGCCAGTAGGAGGGACAGGCTCATGACGAACACTGAAGCTTTCTTT. This gives the protein CASRRDRLMTNTEAFF.

The chain links TRBV19 to TRBJ2-1, with 7 bases that match TRBD2. This CDR3 contains 16 residues. V was clipped by 1 base and J by 1 base; unmatched bases: 4. Germline CDR1 and CDR2: LNHDA and SQIVND (reference sequence). The CDR3 spells CASSIGGLGSYNEQFF. The CDR3, as DNA: TGTGCCAGTAGTATAGGAGGACTAGGTTCCTACAATGAGCAGTTCTTC.

This chain links TRBV5-1 with TRBJ1-6, with TRBD1 as a possible D gene (6 bases). CDR3 length: 16 residues. The V gene lost 0 bases and the J gene lost 5 bases, with 12 bases spanning the gap. Germline V gives CDR1 SGHRS, CDR2 YFSETQ. In DNA, the CDR3 is TGCGCCAGCAGCTTGGAGGGGGGTGGCGATAATTCACCCCTCCACTTT. This codes for CASSLEGGGDNSPLHF.

This clone was observed a few times. The chain carries TRBV25-1 and TRBJ2-2; no reliable D call. The germline V and J ends were trimmed by 3 bases and 2 bases, with 13 bases remaining between them. Per germline, CDR1 MGHDK and CDR2 SYGVNS. The CDR3 is 16 amino acids. The CDR3 bases are TGTGCCAGCAGTGATTTTACAGACCGAAACACCGGGGAGCTGTTTTTT. Translated, it gives CASSDFTDRNTGELFF.

The chain joins TRBV5-1 to TRBJ2-7; tentative D call: TRBD2 (5 bases). CDR3 length: 13 residues. Germline V CDR1 and CDR2: SGHRS, YFSETQ. V lost 0 bases and J lost 5, with 9 bases in between. The DNA of the CDR3 is TGCGCCAGCAGCTTGGCCGGGGTCCACGAGCAGTACTTC. It translates to CASSLAGVHEQYF.

V gene TRBV2 combines with J gene TRBJ2-7; the D gene could be TRBD1 or TRBD2 (5 bases each). Per the germline V gene, CDR1 is SNHLY and CDR2 is FYNNEI. The CDR3 is made up of 14 amino acids. Trimming pared 4 bases from V and 0 bases from J, leaving 10 bases between. Written as DNA, the CDR3 is TGTGCCAGCAGTGGAGGGGACCTCTCCTACGAGCAGTACTTC. Its protein product is CASSGGDLSYEQYF. The full variable domain, completed using reference TRBV2 and TRBJ2-7, is EPEVTQTPSHQVTQMGQEVILRCVPISNHLYFYWYRQILGQKVEFLVSFYNNEISEKSEIFDDQFSVERPDGSNFTLKIRSTKLEDSAMYFCASSGGDLSYEQYFGPGTRLTVT.

This clone was seen a single time. The chain employs TRBV9 and TRBJ1-3; no reliable D call. Trimming removed 0 bases at V and 1 base at J, with 11 bases between. Germline V gives CDR1 SGDLS, CDR2 YYNGEE. The CDR3 totals 16 residues. Written as DNA, the CDR3 is TGTGCCAGCAGCGTAGCCCCGGATGGGTCTGGAAACACCATATATTTT. Translating it yields CASSVAPDGSGNTIYF.